The clone carrying this TCR beta chain was recorded only once. The target antigen is unknown. The entry originates in a study of blood T cells in healthy people across ages. Study information: With template switching, about one barcoded beta molecule was captured per two T cells.

A second PCR of about 7 to 11 cycles used a sample-barcoded 5' primer and a J-beta primer mix. From each sample, at least 2.5 million paired-end reads containing CDR3 were obtained. Using its own MiXCR run on the 5' RACE reads, TCRdb lists one record per CDR3 protein. Of fewer than 750,000 distinct CDR3 sequences listed, around 48% are singletons. The study's findings and limits: More naive CD4+ cells and higher diversity were found in long-lived than in aged donors. As naive T cell percentage varied, TCR beta diversity correlated strongly with it.

Germline V gene sequence: CDR1 SGHVS, CDR2 FQNEAQ. The V end was cut by 6 bases, the J end by 8 bases, with 19 bases between. The CDR3 is 15 residues long. This TCR was recovered from a man older than 75 in good health. V and J are TRBV7-8 and TRBJ1-4, with TRBD1 as a possible D gene (6 bases). What was sequenced was blood. The CDR3 sequence: CASRPSEGVREKLFF. In DNA, the CDR3 is TGTGCCAGCAGACCCTCGGAGGGGGTGCGGGAAAAACTGTTTTTT.